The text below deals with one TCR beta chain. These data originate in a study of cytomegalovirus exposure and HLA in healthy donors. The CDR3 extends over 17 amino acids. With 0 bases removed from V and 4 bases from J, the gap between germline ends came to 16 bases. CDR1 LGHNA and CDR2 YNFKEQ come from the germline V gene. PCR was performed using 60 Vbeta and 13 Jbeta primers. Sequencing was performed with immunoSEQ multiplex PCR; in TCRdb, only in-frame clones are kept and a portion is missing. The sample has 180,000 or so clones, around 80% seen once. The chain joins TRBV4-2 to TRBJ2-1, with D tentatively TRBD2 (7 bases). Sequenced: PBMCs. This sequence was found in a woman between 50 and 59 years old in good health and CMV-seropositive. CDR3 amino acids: CASSQDWRGGPYNEQFF. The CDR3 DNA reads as TGTGCCAGCAGCCAAGATTGGCGCGGGGGCCCGTACAATGAGCAGTTCTTC.